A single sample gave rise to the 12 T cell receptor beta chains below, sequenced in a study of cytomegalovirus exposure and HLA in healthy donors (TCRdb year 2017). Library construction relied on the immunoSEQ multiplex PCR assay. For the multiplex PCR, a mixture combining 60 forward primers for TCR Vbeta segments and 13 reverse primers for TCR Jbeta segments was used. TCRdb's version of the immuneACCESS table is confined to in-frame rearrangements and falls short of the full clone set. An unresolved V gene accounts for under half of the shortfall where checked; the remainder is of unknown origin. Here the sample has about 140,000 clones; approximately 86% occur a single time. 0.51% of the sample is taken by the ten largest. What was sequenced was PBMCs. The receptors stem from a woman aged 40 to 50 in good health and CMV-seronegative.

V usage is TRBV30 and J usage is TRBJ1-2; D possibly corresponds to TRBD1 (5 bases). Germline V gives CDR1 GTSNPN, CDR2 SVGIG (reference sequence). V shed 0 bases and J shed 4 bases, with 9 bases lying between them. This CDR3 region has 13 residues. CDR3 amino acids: CAWSVQASYGYTF. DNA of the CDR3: TGTGCCTGGAGTGTACAGGCTTCCTATGGCTACACCTTC.

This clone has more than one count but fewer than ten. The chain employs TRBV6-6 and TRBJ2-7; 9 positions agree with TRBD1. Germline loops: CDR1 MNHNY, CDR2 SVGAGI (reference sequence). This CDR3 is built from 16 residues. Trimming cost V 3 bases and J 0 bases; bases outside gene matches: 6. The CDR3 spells CASSYPGQGGSYEQYF. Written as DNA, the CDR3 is TGTGCCAGCAGTTATCCGGGACAGGGAGGCTCCTACGAGCAGTACTTC.

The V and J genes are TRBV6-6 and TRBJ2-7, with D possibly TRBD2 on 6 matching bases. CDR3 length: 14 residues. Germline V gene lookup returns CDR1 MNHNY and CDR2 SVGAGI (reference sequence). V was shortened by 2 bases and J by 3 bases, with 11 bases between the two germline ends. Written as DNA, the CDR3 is TGTGCCAGCAGTTACGGCCGGGGGATCTACGAGCAGTACTTC. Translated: CASSYGRGIYEQYF.

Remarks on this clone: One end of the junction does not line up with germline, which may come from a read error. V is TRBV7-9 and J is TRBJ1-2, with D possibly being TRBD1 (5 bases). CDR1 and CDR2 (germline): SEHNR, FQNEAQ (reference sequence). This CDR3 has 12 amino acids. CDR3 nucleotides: TGTTCCAGCAGTGGGGCCAATGGGGACTACACCTTC. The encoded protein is CSSSGANGDYTF.

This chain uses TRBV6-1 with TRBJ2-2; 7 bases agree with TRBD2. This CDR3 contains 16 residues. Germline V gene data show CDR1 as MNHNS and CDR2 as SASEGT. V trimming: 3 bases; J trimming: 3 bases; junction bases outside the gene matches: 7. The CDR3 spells CASSEGEGRYTGELFF. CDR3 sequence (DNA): TGTGCCAGCAGTGAGGGGGAGGGCCGGTACACCGGGGAGCTGTTTTTT.

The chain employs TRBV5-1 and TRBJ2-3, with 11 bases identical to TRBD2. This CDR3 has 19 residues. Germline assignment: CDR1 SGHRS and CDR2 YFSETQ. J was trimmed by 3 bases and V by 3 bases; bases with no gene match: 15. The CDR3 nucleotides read TGCGCCAGCAGCTCCTACCTTAGCGGGAGGGCCGGGAGTACAGATACGCAGTATTTT. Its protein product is CASSSYLSGRAGSTDTQYF.

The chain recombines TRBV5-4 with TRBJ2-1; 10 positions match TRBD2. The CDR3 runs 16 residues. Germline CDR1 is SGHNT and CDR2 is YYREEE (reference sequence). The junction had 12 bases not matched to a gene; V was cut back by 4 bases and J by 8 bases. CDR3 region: CASSPTGASGSYEQFF. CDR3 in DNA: TGTGCCAGCAGCCCGACCGGGGCTAGCGGGAGCTATGAGCAGTTCTTC.

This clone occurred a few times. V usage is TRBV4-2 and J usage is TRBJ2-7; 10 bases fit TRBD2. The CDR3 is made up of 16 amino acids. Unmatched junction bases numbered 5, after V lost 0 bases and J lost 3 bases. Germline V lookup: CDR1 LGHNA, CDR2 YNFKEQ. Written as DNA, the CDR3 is TGTGCCAGCAGCCAAGATTTGGCTAGCGGGGGCTACGAGCAGTACTTC. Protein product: CASSQDLASGGYEQYF.

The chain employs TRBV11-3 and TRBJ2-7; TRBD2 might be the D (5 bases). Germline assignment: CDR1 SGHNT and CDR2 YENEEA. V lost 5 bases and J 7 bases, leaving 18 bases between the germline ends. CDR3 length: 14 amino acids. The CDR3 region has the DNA TGTGCCAGCAGCCCCCGGATCGGGGTGGGTGAGCAGTACTTC. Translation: CASSPRIGVGEQYF.

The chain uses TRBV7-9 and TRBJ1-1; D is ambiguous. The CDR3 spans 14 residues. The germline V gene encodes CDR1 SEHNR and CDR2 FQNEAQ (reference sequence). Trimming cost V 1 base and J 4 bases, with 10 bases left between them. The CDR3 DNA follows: TGTGCCAGCAGCTTAGGGATGTCGGGCACTGAAGCTTTCTTT. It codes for CASSLGMSGTEAFF.

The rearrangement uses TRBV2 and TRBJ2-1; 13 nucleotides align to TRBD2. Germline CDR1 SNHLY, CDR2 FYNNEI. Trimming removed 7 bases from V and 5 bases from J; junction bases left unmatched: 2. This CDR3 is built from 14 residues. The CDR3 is CASNGLAGDNEQFF. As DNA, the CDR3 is TGTGCCAGCAATGGACTAGCGGGAGACAATGAGCAGTTCTTC. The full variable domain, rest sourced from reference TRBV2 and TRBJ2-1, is EPEVTQTPSHQVTQMGQEVILRCVPISNHLYFYWYRQILGQKVEFLVSFYNNEISEKSEIFDDQFSVERPDGSNFTLKIRSTKLEDSAMYFCASNGLAGDNEQFFGPGTRLTVL.

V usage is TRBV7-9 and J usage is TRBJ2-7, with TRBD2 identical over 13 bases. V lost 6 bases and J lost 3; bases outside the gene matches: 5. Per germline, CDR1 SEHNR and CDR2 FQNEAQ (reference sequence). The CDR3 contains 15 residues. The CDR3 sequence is CASSSGTSGIYEQYF. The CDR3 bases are TGTGCCAGCAGTTCCGGGACTAGCGGGATCTACGAGCAGTACTTC.